The rows below give T cell receptor beta chains drawn from one sample of a study of CXCR3-negative and CXCR3-positive naive CD8 T cells. From the 5' RACE reads, TCRdb lists one entry per CDR3 protein and no DNA. Its clone listing holds around 52,000 distinct CDR3 sequences. The sequenced sample was memory CD8+ T cells from blood. The source of these receptors is a human donor in good health. Some clones in this sample may be carry-over from other donors' samples. The CDR3 runs from the conserved cysteine through the conserved F or W.

v_call: TRBV7-2
j_call: TRBJ2-2
cdr3_aa: CASSLGLNTGELFF

v_call: TRBV9
j_call: TRBJ2-7
cdr3_aa: CASSPGVSSYEQYF

v_call: TRBV6-2/TRBV6-3
j_call: TRBJ1-2
cdr3_aa: CASETGQLNGYTF

v_call: TRBV28
j_call: TRBJ2-7
cdr3_aa: CASSSAGMEQYF

v_call: TRBV29-1
j_call: TRBJ2-7
cdr3_aa: CSVEDPDSLAYEQYF

v_call: TRBV15
j_call: TRBJ2-6
cdr3_aa: CATSRESDSGANVLTF

v_call: TRBV20-1
j_call: TRBJ2-1
cdr3_aa: CSADPGRSSYNEQFF

v_call: TRBV7-6
j_call: TRBJ2-1
cdr3_aa: CASSEGPNRAFSEQFF

v_call: TRBV29-1
j_call: TRBJ1-1
cdr3_aa: CSVEKGVGMDTEAFF

v_call: TRBV5-1
j_call: TRBJ2-7
cdr3_aa: CASSVGPQEQYF

v_call: TRBV20-1
j_call: TRBJ2-1
cdr3_aa: CSARQFSSGGYNEQFF

v_call: TRBV29-1
j_call: TRBJ2-7
cdr3_aa: CSARGGSEANYEQYF

v_call: TRBV7-9
j_call: TRBJ2-1
cdr3_aa: CAVETSGSEYNEQFF

v_call: TRBV27
j_call: TRBJ1-1
cdr3_aa: CASSLDRDNTEAFF

v_call: TRBV27
j_call: TRBJ2-3
cdr3_aa: CASRHPGQADTQYF

v_call: TRBV6-2/TRBV6-3
j_call: TRBJ1-6
cdr3_aa: CASSYSIGESYNSPLHF

v_call: TRBV5-1
j_call: TRBJ1-2
cdr3_aa: CASGTGYGYTF

v_call: TRBV5-6
j_call: TRBJ2-3
cdr3_aa: CASSDGTTDTQYF

v_call: TRBV29-1
j_call: TRBJ2-7
cdr3_aa: CSARAGTETYEQYF

v_call: TRBV6-1
j_call: TRBJ2-7
cdr3_aa: CASSGVSYEQYF

v_call: TRBV29-1
j_call: TRBJ2-2
cdr3_aa: CSVEENTRELFF

v_call: TRBV6-5
j_call: TRBJ2-1
cdr3_aa: CASSYSWPTAYNEQFF